This entry concerns a single T cell receptor beta chain. The table lists this clonotype with a count of one. No cognate antigen has been identified for it. Likely a read error: the CDR3 ends without its conserved phenylalanine or tryptophan. The CDR3 length equals 15 residues, ends included. The sequence is cut down to CDR3 DNA, 45 bases in frame from base 1. V is pared back by 0 bases and J by 10 bases, with 19 bases lying between the germline termini. CDR1 and CDR2 are drawn from the germline V gene (reference sequence): SGHNT, YYREEE. The data are from a study of tumor and adjacent non-tumor tissue in lung cancer (dated by TCRdb to the late 2010s). Background for the entire study: The cohort included about a dozen adenocarcinoma, a couple of squamous cell carcinoma and 1 small cell lung cancer patients. Ages among the approximately 15 patients ranged from about 31 to 85 years, there were ten or so men and 5 women, and disease was at TNM stage I to III. In total, sequencing yielded 125,075,908 productive TCRbeta reads, which works out to an average of around 3.9 million reads per sample. The study compared bulk TCRbeta repertoires between lung tumor tissue and matched distant non-tumor lung tissue from fewer than 19 lung cancer patients. TCRbeta CDR3 sequencing was performed on 25 to 30 paired specimens, with one tumor sample and one normal lung sample collected per patient.

RNA was extracted from bulk unsorted tissue and checked for quality with a NanoDrop ND-1000 and an Agilent 2100. Distant non-tumor tissue taken more than 3 cm from the tumor edge was used as the normal lung sample. Newly diagnosed lung cancer patients without prior chemotherapy who had been admitted for thoracic surgery in China between August and November 2014 were enrolled as donors. The study excluded patients who had received radiotherapy or chemotherapy before or who had another cancer at the same time. Pieces of surgical tissue measuring about 1-2 cm3 were kept in RNAlater solution and held at -80 degrees C until needed. The paper's findings and limits, for the study overall: Significantly higher TCR diversity was found in younger patients, and higher tumor TCR diversity was associated with shorter overall and disease-free survival. The cohort had only around 15 patients, and the authors noted that larger samples and more detailed clinical data are needed. Tumor tissue showed significantly higher TCR diversity (inverse Simpson) than normal lung tissue, at around 450 vs 150 (P = 0.0075, Mann-Whitney U test). The top 100 clones made up a significantly larger cumulative share of the repertoire in normal lung than in tumor tissue. Peripheral blood was not sequenced, so blood TCRbeta repertoires were not examined in the lung cancer patients of the study. The methods do not name the sequencing platform or mention unique molecular identifiers.

Receptor amplification or capture employed multiplex PCR. TCRdb names Illumina HiSeq 2500 as the instrument used. Following protocols modified from ARM-PCR, the researchers constructed TCRbeta libraries through three rounds of nested PCR with primers (Table S4). PCR products of 200-500 bp were gel-excised and purified with the QIAquick gel extraction kit before sequencing. Per the original workflow: Reads were cleaned with Trimmomatic, merged with FLASH into complete CDR3 sequences, and assigned to V(D)J germline segments with MiTCR. Clonal diversity was calculated as the inverse Simpson's index using VDJtools. In-frame sequences without a premature stop codon were defined as productive reads. TCRdb passed the public sequencing reads through fastp at Q25 and MiXCR, retaining productive beta sequences. CDR3 protein duplicates are merged, each entry listing the most common genes and DNA. The V and J calls were determined by TCRdb, not by the authors. Present in this sample are 50,000 or so distinct CDR3 sequences, about 80% of which were seen just once. The top ten hold roughly 25% of the sample.

Sequenced input: distant non-tumor lung tissue. The rearranged chain carries TRBV5-4 and TRBJ2-5; the D gene is possibly TRBD2, with 8 bases matching. This TCR derives from an older woman with non-small cell lung cancer. The nucleotide sequence is given as TGTGCCAGCAGCTTGGACGGGAGGGGGCTTATGGTCCAGTACTCC. Its coded protein is CASSLDGRGLMVQYS.